The clone carrying this TCR beta chain was detected ten times or more. Its antigen is still unknown. The CDR3 runs 13 residues. Trimming stripped 5 bases from V and 5 bases from J, with 9 bases between. The sample's time point: persistent/refractory GD, antithyroid drugs over 5 years with positive TRAb. Extracted PBMC RNA gave rise to the TCR library. Blood from the periphery, approximately 9 milliliters in all, was drawn into EDTA tubes. The record originates from a study of regulatory T cells in long-lasting Graves disease. The study's findings and limits: Peripheral blood, not thyroid tissue, was the sole material studied. Public clonotype sharing was higher in persistent than newly diagnosed patients. Favored usage of TRBV28, TRBJ1-2 and TRBJ2-5 was recorded in persistent disease.

CDR3-region Arm-PCR and iRepertoire HTBI primers produced the TCR beta libraries. TCRdb recomputed calls from the multiplex PCR reads with MiXCR, one row per CDR3 protein. The sample has 400,000 to 500,000 distinct CDR3 sequences; about 21% are singletons. Source: peripheral blood mononuclear cells (PBMCs), taken when the disease was refractory, from a patient treated with antithyroid drugs. The J gene is TRBJ2-2, the V gene TRBV12-3 or TRBV12-4; the D gene is possibly TRBD1 (5 bases). The receptor was derived from a female donor with Graves disease. The CDR3 DNA sequence: TGTGCCAGCAGTACCAGACAGACCGGGGAGCTGTTTTTT. Translation: CASSTRQTGELFF.